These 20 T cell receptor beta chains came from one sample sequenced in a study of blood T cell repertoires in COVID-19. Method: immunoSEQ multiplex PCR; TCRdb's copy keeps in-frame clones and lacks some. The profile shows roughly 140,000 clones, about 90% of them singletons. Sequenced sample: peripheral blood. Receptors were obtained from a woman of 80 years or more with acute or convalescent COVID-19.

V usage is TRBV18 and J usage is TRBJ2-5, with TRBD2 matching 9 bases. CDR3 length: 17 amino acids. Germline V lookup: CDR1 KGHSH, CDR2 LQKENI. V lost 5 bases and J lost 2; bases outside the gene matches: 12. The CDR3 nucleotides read TGTGCCAGCTCAGCGCGGGGGGGCCCTAACCTTCAAGAGACCCAGTACTTC. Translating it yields CASSARGGPNLQETQYF.

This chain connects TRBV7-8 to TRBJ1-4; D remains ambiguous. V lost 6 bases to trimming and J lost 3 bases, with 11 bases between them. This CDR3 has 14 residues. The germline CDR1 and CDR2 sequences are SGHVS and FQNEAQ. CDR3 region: CASRQTGSNEKLFF. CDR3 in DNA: TGTGCCAGCAGACAAACGGGTTCTAATGAAAAACTGTTTTTT.

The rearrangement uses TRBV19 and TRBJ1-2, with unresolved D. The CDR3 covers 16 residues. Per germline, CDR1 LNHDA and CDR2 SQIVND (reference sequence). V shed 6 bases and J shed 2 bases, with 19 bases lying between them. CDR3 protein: CASRQLGLTRNYGYTF. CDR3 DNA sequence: TGTGCCAGTAGGCAACTCGGACTTACTAGGAACTATGGCTACACCTTC.

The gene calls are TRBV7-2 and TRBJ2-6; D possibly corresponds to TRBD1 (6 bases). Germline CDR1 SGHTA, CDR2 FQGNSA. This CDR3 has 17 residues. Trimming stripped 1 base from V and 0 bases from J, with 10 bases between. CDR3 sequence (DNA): TGTGCCAGCAGCTTAGTAGGGGGAAGCTCTGGGGCCAACGTCCTGACTTTC. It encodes CASSLVGGSSGANVLTF.

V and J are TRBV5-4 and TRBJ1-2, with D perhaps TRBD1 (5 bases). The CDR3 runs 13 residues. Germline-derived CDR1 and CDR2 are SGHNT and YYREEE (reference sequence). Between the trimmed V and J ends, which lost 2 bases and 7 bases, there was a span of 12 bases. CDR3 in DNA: TGTGCCAGCAGCTTTCAGGGTTTTCGTGGCTACACCTTC. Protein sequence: CASSFQGFRGYTF.

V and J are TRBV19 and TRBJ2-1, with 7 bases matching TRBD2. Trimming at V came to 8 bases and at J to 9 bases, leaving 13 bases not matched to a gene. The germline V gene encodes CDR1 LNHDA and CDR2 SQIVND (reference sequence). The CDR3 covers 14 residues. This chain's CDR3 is CASSPVGGDSEQFF. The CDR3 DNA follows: TGTGCCAGTTCTCCTGTGGGGGGGGATAGTGAGCAGTTCTTC. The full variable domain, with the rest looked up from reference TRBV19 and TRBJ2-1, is DGGITQSPKYLFRKEGQNVTLSCEQNLNHDAMYWYRQDPGQGLRLIYYSQIVNDFQKGDIAEGYSVSREKKESFPLTVTSAQKNPTAFYLCASSPVGGDSEQFFGPGTRLTVL.

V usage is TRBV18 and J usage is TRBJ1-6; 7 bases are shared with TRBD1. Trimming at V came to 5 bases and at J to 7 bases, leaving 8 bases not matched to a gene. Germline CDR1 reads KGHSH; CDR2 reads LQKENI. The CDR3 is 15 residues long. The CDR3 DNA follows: TGTGCCAGCTCAGCGGGACAGATAGGGAATTCACCCCTCCACTTT. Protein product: CASSAGQIGNSPLHF.

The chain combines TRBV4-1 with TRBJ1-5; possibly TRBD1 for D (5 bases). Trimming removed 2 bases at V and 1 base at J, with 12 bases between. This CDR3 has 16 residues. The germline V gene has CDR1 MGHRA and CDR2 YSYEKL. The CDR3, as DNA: TGCGCCAGCAGCCAATTTACGGACACGAGCAATCAGCCCCAGCATTTT. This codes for CASSQFTDTSNQPQHF.

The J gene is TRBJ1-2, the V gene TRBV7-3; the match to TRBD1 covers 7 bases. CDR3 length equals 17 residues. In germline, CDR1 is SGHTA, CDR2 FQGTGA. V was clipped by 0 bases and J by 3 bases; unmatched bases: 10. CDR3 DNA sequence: TGTGCCAGCAGCTTAACCCCGGTACTCACAGGGGACTATGGCTACACCTTC. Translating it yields CASSLTPVLTGDYGYTF.

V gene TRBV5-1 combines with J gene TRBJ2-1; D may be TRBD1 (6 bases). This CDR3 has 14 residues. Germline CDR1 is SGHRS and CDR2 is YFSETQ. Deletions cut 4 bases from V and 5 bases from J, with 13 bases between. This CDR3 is CASSLGQKHNEQFF. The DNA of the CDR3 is TGCGCCAGCAGCCTAGGACAGAAACACAATGAGCAGTTCTTC.

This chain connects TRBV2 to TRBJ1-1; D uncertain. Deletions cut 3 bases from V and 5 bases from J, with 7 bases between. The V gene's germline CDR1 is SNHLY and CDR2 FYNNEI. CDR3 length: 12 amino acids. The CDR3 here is CASSDPLTEAFF. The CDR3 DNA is TGTGCCAGCAGTGATCCCCTTACTGAAGCTTTCTTT.

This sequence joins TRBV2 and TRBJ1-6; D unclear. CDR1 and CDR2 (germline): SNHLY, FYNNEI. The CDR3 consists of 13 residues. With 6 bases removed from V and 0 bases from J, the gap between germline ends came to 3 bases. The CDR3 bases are TGTGCCAGCAGCCGCTCCTATAATTCACCCCTCCACTTT. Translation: CASSRSYNSPLHF.

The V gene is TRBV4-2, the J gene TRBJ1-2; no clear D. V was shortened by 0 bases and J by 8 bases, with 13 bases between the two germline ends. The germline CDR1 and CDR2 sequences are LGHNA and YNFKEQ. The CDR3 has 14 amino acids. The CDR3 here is CASSQDRPGDGYTF. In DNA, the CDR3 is TGTGCCAGCAGCCAAGATCGGCCGGGTGACGGCTACACCTTC.

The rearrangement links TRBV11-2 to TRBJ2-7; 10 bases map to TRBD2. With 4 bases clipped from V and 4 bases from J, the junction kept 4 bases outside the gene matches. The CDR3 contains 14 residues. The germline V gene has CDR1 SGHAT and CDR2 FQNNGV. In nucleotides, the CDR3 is TGTGCCAGCAGCTGGACTAGCGGTCCGTACGAGCAGTACTTC. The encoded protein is CASSWTSGPYEQYF.

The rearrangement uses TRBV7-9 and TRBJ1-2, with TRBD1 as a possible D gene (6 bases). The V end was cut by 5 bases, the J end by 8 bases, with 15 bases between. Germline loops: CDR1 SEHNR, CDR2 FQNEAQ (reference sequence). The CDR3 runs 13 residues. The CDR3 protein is CASSITGFQGYTF. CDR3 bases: TGTGCCAGCAGCATTACAGGGTTTCAAGGCTACACCTTC.

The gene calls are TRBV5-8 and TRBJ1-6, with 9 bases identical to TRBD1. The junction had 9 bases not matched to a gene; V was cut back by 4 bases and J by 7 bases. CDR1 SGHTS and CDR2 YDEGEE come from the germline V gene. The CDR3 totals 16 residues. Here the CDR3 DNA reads TGTGCCAGCAGCCCCCCGGGACAGGGCTGGAATTCACCCCTCCACTTT. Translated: CASSPPGQGWNSPLHF.

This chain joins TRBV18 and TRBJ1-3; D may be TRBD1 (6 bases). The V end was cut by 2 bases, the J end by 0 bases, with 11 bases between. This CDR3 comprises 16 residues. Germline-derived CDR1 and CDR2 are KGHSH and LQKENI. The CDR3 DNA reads TGTGCCAGCTCACCAGGACAGAAGAGCTCTGGAAACACCATATATTTT. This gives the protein CASSPGQKSSGNTIYF.

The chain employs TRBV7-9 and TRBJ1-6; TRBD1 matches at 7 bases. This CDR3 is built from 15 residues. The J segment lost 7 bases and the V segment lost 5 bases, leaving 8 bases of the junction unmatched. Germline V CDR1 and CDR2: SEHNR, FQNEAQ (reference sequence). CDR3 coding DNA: TGTGCCAGCAGCCCCCGACAGGGAGAGAATTCACCCCTCCACTTT. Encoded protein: CASSPRQGENSPLHF. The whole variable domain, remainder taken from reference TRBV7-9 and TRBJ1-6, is DTGVSQNPRHKITKRGQNVTFRCDPISEHNRLYWYRQTLGQGPEFLTYFQNEAQLEKSRLLSDRFSAERPKGSFSTLEIQRTEQGDSAMYLCASSPRQGENSPLHFGNGTRLTVT.

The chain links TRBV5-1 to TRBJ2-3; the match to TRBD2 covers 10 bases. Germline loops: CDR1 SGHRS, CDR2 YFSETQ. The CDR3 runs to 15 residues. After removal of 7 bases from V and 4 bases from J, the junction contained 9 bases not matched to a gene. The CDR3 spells CASGDSGGPSDTQYF. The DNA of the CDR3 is TGCGCCAGCGGAGATAGCGGGGGGCCTTCAGATACGCAGTATTTT. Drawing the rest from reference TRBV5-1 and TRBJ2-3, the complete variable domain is KAGVTQTPRYLIKTRGQQVTLSCSPISGHRSVSWYQQTPGQGLQFLFEYFSETQRNKGNFPGRFSGRQFSNSRSEMNVSTLELGDSALYLCASGDSGGPSDTQYFGPGTRLTVL.

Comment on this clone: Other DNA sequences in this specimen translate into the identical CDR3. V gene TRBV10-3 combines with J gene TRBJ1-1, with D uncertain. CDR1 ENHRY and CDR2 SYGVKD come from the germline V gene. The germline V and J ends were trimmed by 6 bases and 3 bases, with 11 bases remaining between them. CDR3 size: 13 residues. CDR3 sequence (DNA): TGTGCCATCAGCCTCCGGGGTGACACTGAAGCTTTCTTT. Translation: CAISLRGDTEAFF.